Listed here is a single T cell receptor beta chain. This sample is part of a study of blood T cell repertoires in COVID-19. Study-level information: From the United States, Italy and Spain came samples of acute and convalescent COVID-19.

Authors' data handling: Reference gene primer amplification in the assay estimated nucleated cell counts. The data were produced by immunoSEQ multiplex PCR, yet TCRdb's version contains in-frame clones alone and is incomplete. The D gene and trimming were derived from the DNA, and the V and J assignments and clone size from that table. The data show over 200,000 clones, 70% to 85% seen once. V lost 1 base, J lost 1 base, and 5 bases lay in between. The CDR3 is 14 residues long. Germline V gene data show CDR1 as MGHRA and CDR2 as YSYEKL. Sequenced input: PBMCs or T cells enriched from blood (not recorded which). This TCR derives from a man in his 60s who had recovered from COVID-19. The chain combines TRBV4-1 with TRBJ1-5, with D hard to call. CDR3 amino acids: CASSQGHSNQPQHF. In nucleotides, the CDR3 is TGCGCCAGCAGCCAAGGGCACAGCAATCAGCCCCAGCATTTT.